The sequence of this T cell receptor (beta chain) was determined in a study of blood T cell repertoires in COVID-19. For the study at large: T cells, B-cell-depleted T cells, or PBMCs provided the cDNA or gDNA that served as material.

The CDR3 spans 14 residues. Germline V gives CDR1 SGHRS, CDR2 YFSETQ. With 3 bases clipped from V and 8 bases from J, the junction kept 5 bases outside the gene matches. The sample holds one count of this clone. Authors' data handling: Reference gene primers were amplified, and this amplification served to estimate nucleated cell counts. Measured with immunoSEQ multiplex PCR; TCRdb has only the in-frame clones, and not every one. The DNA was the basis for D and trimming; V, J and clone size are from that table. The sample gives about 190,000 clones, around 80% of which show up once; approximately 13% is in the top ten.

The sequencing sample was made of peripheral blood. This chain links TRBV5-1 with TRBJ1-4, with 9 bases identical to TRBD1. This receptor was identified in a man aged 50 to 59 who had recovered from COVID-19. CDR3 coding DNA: TGCGCCAGCAGCTCACAGGGGGCTGGAGAAAAACTGTTTTTT. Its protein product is CASSSQGAGEKLFF. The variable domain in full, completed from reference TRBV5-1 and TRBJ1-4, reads KAGVTQTPRYLIKTRGQQVTLSCSPISGHRSVSWYQQTPGQGLQFLFEYFSETQRNKGNFPGRFSGRQFSNSRSEMNVSTLELGDSALYLCASSSQGAGEKLFFGSGTQLSVL.